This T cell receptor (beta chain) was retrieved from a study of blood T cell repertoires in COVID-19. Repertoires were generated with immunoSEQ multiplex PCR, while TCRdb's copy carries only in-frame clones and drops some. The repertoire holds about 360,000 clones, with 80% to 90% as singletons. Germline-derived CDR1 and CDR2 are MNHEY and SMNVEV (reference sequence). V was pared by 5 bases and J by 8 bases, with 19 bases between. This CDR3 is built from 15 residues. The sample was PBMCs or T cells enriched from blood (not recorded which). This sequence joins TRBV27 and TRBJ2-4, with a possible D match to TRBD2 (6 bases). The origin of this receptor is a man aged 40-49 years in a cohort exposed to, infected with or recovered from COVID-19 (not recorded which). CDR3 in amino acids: CASSPRRRWEDIQYF. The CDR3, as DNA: TGTGCCAGCAGTCCCCGGCGGCGCTGGGAGGACATTCAGTACTTC.